This TCR beta chain was retrieved from a study of immune characterization of retroperitoneal liposarcoma. MiXCR was run by TCRdb on the PCR reads, yielding one entry per CDR3 protein. The sample records around 19,000 distinct CDR3 sequences, 35% to 40% being singletons. CDR1 is MNHNS and CDR2 is SASEGT in the germline V gene. V dropped 10 bases and J dropped 6; count of bases not matched to a gene: 7. The CDR3 sequence is 14 residues long. The TCR sequence derives from a male donor with retroperitoneal liposarcoma. The rearrangement uses TRBV6-1 and TRBJ1-3; 12 positions agree with TRBD1. Sequencing was carried out using blood. The DNA for the CDR3 is TGTGCCATCCGGGACAGGGGGCTCGAAAACACCATATATTTT. This encodes CAIRDRGLENTIYF.